The 23 T cell receptor beta chains given below trace back to one sample, sequenced in a study of human T cells and chemical hapten exposure. Stated time point: pre-sensitization, week 0. The sample's treatment: therapeutic diphenylcyclopropenone sensitization with weekly scalp DPC. TCRdb itself ran the RACE reads through MiXCR, one entry per CDR3 protein. In the table there are about 70,000 distinct CDR3 sequences, 9.5% to 12% of which are singletons. This material consisted of whole blood, taken in connection with sensitization to the hapten diphenylcyclopropenone (DPC). The receptors were gathered from a woman in her forties or fifties with alopecia areata. Some clones in this sample may be carry-over from other donors' samples.

This clonotype was observed many times. V and J are TRBV28 and TRBJ2-5; 10 bases match TRBD1. J lost 2 bases, V lost 6 bases, and 6 bases had no gene match. The CDR3 totals 15 residues. The V gene's germline CDR1 is MDHEN and CDR2 SYDVKM. The DNA for the CDR3 is TGTGCCAGCAGGACAGAGGACAGGGGGCAAGAGACCCAGTACTTC. Translating gives CASRTEDRGQETQYF.

This clonotype occurred many times. The chain links TRBV29-1 to TRBJ1-2; D is unresolved. Per the germline V gene, CDR1 is SQVTM and CDR2 is ANQGSEA. The CDR3 extends over 13 amino acids. Trimming took 0 bases from V and 7 from J, leaving 12 bases between them. The CDR3, as DNA: TGCAGCGTTGAAGATCTGCGAGTAGGTGGCTACACCTTC. This encodes CSVEDLRVGGYTF.

This clonotype was counted at least ten times. The chain has TRBV7-2 and TRBJ2-3; the match to TRBD2 covers 7 bases. CDR3 length: 15 amino acids. Trimming took 1 base from V and 3 from J; bases not matched to a gene: 4. The V gene's germline CDR1 is SGHTA and CDR2 FQGNSA. The CDR3 protein is CASSLERGWTDTQYF. The CDR3 nucleotides read TGTGCCAGCAGCTTAGAGCGGGGTTGGACAGATACGCAGTATTTT.

This clonotype appeared many times. V usage is TRBV6-6 and J usage is TRBJ1-5; D is undetermined. The CDR3 sequence is 16 residues long. In germline, CDR1 is MNHNY, CDR2 SVGAGI (reference sequence). V was clipped by 0 bases and J by 0 bases, with 9 bases between them. The CDR3 protein is CASSYSLQNSNQPQHF. The CDR3 DNA reads as TGTGCCAGCAGTTACTCTTTACAGAATAGCAATCAGCCCCAGCATTTT.

There are a few counts of this clonotype. The chain links TRBV7-9 to TRBJ1-1, with 9 bases fitting TRBD1. The CDR3 sequence is 14 residues long. Germline lookup yields CDR1 SEHNR and CDR2 FQNEAQ (reference sequence). V lost 5 bases, J lost 6 bases, and 7 bases stayed unmatched. DNA for the CDR3: TGTGCCAGCAGCGTACAGGGGGCGTCGGCTGAAGCTTTCTTT. Translated: CASSVQGASAEAFF.

This clonotype has just a few counts. This chain joins TRBV3-1 and TRBJ2-3, with D perhaps being TRBD1 or TRBD2 (5 bases each). Per germline, CDR1 LGHDT and CDR2 YNNKEL (reference sequence). Trimming took off 1 base at V and 5 bases at J, with 16 bases between the two ends. This CDR3 has 16 residues. In nucleotides, the CDR3 is TGTGCCAGCAGCCAAGCCCGACGGGACGGGCGAGATACGCAGTATTTT. This codes for CASSQARRDGRDTQYF.

The chain employs TRBV6-2 or TRBV6-3 and TRBJ2-2; unclear D gene. The CDR3 spans 12 residues. V was clipped by 8 bases and J by 3 bases, with 7 bases between them. The germline V gene has CDR1 MNHEY and CDR2 SVGEGT. This CDR3 reads CASEKDTGELFF. The CDR3 region has the DNA TGTGCCAGCGAGAAGGACACCGGGGAGCTGTTTTTT.

This clonotype was picked up a small number of times. The genes are TRBV28 and TRBJ2-5; weak D call: TRBD2 (5 bases). Germline CDR1 reads MDHEN; CDR2 reads SYDVKM. The CDR3 consists of 15 residues. V lost 8 bases and J 4 bases, leaving 20 bases between the germline ends. CDR3 nucleotide sequence: TGTGCCAGCCGCTGGAACCCCACCAGCGGAGAGACCCAGTACTTC. Translation gives CASRWNPTSGETQYF.

This clonotype was counted many times. This rearrangement joins TRBV18 to TRBJ1-1; TRBD1 might be the D (6 bases). The CDR3 covers 14 residues. Germline CDR1 reads KGHSH; CDR2 reads LQKENI. Trimming shortened V by 6 bases and J by 0 bases, and 11 bases separated the two germline ends. Written as DNA, the CDR3 is TGTGCCAGCTCCTTGACAGGATTGAACACTGAAGCTTTCTTT. Protein: CASSLTGLNTEAFF.

The sample holds a few counts of this clonotype. A single base separates this from a much larger clone, so it may be a read error. V usage is TRBV3-1 and J usage is TRBJ2-5; TRBD2 agrees at 9 bases. The CDR3 is 14 residues long. Germline V lookup: CDR1 LGHDT, CDR2 YNNKEL (reference sequence). The chain's CDR3 is CVSSGGQFEETQYF. CDR3 bases: TGTGTCAGCAGCGGGGGGCAGTTCGAGGAGACCCAGTACTTC.

The chain has TRBV12-3 or TRBV12-4 and TRBJ1-5, with D possibly being TRBD1 (5 bases). V was pared by 5 bases and J by 2 bases, with 13 bases between. CDR3 length equals 15 residues. CDR3 sequence (DNA): TGTGCCAGCAGTGACTTTTTGGGGGGCAATCAGCCCCAGCATTTT. Translation: CASSDFLGGNQPQHF.

The gene calls are TRBV5-1 and TRBJ2-5; D uncertain. CDR3 size: 13 residues. Germline CDR1 reads SGHRS; CDR2 reads YFSETQ. With 4 bases removed from V and 4 bases from J, the gap between germline ends came to 11 bases. CDR3 sequence (DNA): TGCGCCAGCAGCCCTGACTCCGGAGAGACCCAGTACTTC. This sequence encodes CASSPDSGETQYF.

A few counts support this clonotype. The V and J genes are TRBV2 and TRBJ2-4; D not resolved. Germline CDR1 SNHLY, CDR2 FYNNEI. The CDR3 sequence is 15 residues long. The ends were cut back, 2 bases at V and 1 base at J, with 9 bases in the middle. The CDR3 protein is CASSESRIAKNIQYF. CDR3 in DNA: TGTGCCAGCAGTGAATCTAGAATCGCCAAAAACATTCAGTACTTC.

This chain joins TRBV7-9 and TRBJ2-7; 11 bases agree with TRBD2. Germline CDR1 SEHNR, CDR2 FQNEAQ (reference sequence). The CDR3 covers 15 residues. V shed 5 bases, J shed 2 bases, and the junction held 5 bases outside the gene matches. This chain's CDR3 is CASSPQTSGAYEQYF. The CDR3 coding sequence is TGTGCCAGCAGCCCTCAGACTAGCGGGGCCTACGAGCAGTACTTC.

Many counts were recorded for this clonotype. The chain has TRBV7-9 and TRBJ2-2; D may be TRBD1 (6 bases). Trimming removed 7 bases from V and 0 bases from J, with 21 bases in between. The germline V gene encodes CDR1 SEHNR and CDR2 FQNEAQ (reference sequence). The CDR3 extends over 18 amino acids. CDR3 protein: CASNLPNRQATNTGELFF. The CDR3, as DNA: TGTGCCAGCAACCTGCCCAACAGACAGGCGACGAACACCGGGGAGCTGTTTTTT.

This chain joins TRBV6-6 and TRBJ2-2; 9 bases map to TRBD1. CDR3 length equals 16 residues. The germline gives CDR1 MNHNY, CDR2 SVGAGI (reference sequence). The V and J ends lost 6 bases and 1 base, in that order; junction bases with no gene match: 6. The CDR3: CASRRGTGMNTGELFF. The CDR3 DNA reads as TGTGCCAGCAGAAGGGGGACAGGGATGAACACCGGGGAGCTGTTTTTT.

This clonotype occurred many times. The rearrangement links TRBV2 to TRBJ2-4; TRBD1 agrees at 10 bases. Germline assignment: CDR1 SNHLY and CDR2 FYNNEI. The V and J ends lost 6 bases and 1 base, in that order; junction bases with no gene match: 9. This CDR3 spans 17 amino acids. Here the CDR3 DNA reads TGTGCCAGCAGCGACAGGGGGCAACTATTGGCCAAAAACATTCAGTACTTC. Translated: CASSDRGQLLAKNIQYF. Based on the CDR3 plus reference TRBV2 and TRBJ2-4, the full variable domain is EPEVTQTPSHQVTQMGQEVILRCVPISNHLYFYWYRQILGQKVEFLVSFYNNEISEKSEIFDDQFSVERPDGSNFTLKIRSTKLEDSAMYFCASSDRGQLLAKNIQYFGAGTRLSVL.

The V gene is TRBV7-9, the J gene TRBJ2-2; the D call may be TRBD1 or TRBD2 (6 bases each). The CDR3 is 17 residues long. Trimming pared 0 bases from V and 5 bases from J, leaving 16 bases between. The germline V gene has CDR1 SEHNR and CDR2 FQNEAQ (reference sequence). CDR3 amino acids: CASSLAPGGHPTGELFF. CDR3 nucleotide sequence: TGTGCCAGCAGCTTAGCCCCCGGGGGACATCCTACCGGGGAGCTGTTTTTT.

V usage is TRBV30 and J usage is TRBJ2-7; D gene uncertain. V was cut by 3 bases and J by 5 bases, with 17 bases left in between. The CDR3 is made up of 14 amino acids. Looked up from germline, CDR1 is GTSNPN and CDR2 is SVGIG (reference sequence). For the CDR3, the DNA is TGTGCCTGGAGGGGCAGCTTCATGAGTCACGAGCAGTACTTC. As protein: CAWRGSFMSHEQYF.

The chain combines TRBV18 with TRBJ2-7; D call uncertain. This CDR3 is 15 amino acids long. Trimming took 3 bases from V and 6 from J, leaving 18 bases between them. Germline-derived CDR1 and CDR2 are KGHSH and LQKENI. Here the CDR3 reads CASSPGQVAGSEQYF. DNA for the CDR3: TGTGCCAGCTCACCTGGCCAAGTAGCCGGGTCCGAGCAGTACTTC.

This clonotype has just a few counts. The J gene is TRBJ1-1, the V gene TRBV11-3, with 8 positions matching TRBD1. The germline V gene encodes CDR1 SGHNT and CDR2 YENEEA. V lost 5 bases and J lost 1; bases outside the gene matches: 3. The CDR3 is 14 residues long. As DNA, the CDR3 is TGTGCCAGCAGCAAAGGACAGGGGAACACTGAAGCTTTCTTT. This codes for CASSKGQGNTEAFF.

This clonotype was seen ten or more times. The chain couples TRBV5-1 to TRBJ1-3; 7 nucleotides match TRBD1. V was clipped by 0 bases and J by 2 bases; unmatched bases: 8. The CDR3 loop spans 17 amino acids. The V gene's germline CDR1 is SGHRS and CDR2 YFSETQ. Here the CDR3 DNA reads TGCGCCAGCAGCTTGGCCGACCCCGGGACAGCTGGAAACACCATATATTTT. This codes for CASSLADPGTAGNTIYF.

The genes are TRBV30 and TRBJ2-1; a possible D gene is TRBD2 (6 bases). V lost 2 bases and J 8 bases, leaving 19 bases between the germline ends. The CDR3 has 15 residues. Germline V lookup: CDR1 GTSNPN, CDR2 SVGIG (reference sequence). In DNA form, the CDR3 reads TGTGCCTGGAGTAACTTCGTGCGGGAAGGGGATGAGCAGTTCTTC. This encodes CAWSNFVREGDEQFF.